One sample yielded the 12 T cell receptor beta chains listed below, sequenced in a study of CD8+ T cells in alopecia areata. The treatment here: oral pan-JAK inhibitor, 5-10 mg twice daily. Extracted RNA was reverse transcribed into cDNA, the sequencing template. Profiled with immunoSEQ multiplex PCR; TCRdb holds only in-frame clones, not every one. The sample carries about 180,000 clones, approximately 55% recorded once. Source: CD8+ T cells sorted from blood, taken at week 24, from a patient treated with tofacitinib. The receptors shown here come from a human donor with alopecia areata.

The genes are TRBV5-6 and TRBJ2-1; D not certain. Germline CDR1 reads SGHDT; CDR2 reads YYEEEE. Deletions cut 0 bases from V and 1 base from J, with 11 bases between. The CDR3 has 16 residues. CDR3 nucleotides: TGTGCCAGCAGCTTGGTAGGGCTCGCATCCTACAATGAGCAGTTCTTC. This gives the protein CASSLVGLASYNEQFF.

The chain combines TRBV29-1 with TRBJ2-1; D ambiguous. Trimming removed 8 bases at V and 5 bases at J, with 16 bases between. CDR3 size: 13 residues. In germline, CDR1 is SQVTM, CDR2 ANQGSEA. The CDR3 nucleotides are TGCAGCCTCGAGGACGGGCGGCACAATGAGCAGTTCTTC. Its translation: CSLEDGRHNEQFF.

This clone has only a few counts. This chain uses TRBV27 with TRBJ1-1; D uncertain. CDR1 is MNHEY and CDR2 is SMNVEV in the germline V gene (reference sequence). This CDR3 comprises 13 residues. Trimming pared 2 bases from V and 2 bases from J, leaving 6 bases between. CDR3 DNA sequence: TGTGCCAGCAGTTTAACGGCTAACACTGAAGCTTTCTTT. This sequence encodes CASSLTANTEAFF.

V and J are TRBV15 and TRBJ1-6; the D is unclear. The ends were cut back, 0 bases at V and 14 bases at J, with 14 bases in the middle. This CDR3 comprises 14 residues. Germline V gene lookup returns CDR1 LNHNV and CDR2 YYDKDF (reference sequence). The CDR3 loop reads CATSREGAGGALHF. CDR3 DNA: TGTGCCACCAGCAGAGAAGGTGCGGGAGGTGCCCTCCACTTT. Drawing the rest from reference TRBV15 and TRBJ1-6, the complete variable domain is DAMVIQNPRYQVTQFGKPVTLSCSQTLNHNVMYWYQQKSSQAPKLLFHYYDKDFNNEADTPDNFQSRRPNTSFCFLDIRSPGLGDTAMYLCATSREGAGGALHFGNGTRLTVT.

The CDR3 region is CASSYSRGTGDTGELFF. CDR3 bases: TGTGCCAGCAGCTATTCCCGCGGGACAGGGGACACCGGGGAGCTGTTTTTT. This chain links TRBV7-9 with TRBJ2-2, with 10 bases identical to TRBD1. This CDR3 region has 17 residues. J gave up 3 bases and V 4 bases, and 8 bases lay outside the gene matches. Germline loops: CDR1 SEHNR, CDR2 FQNEAQ (reference sequence).

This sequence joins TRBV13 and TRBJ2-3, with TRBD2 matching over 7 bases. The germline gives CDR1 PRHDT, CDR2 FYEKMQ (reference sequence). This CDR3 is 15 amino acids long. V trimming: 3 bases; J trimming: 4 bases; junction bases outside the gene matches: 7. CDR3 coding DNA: TGTGCCAGCAGCTTCACTAGCGCAACCGCAGATACGCAGTATTTT. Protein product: CASSFTSATADTQYF.

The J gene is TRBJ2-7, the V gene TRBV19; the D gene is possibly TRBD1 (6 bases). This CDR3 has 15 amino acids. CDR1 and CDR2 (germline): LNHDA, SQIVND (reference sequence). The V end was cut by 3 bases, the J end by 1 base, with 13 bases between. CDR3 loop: CASSMGAGKSYEQYF. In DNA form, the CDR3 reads TGTGCCAGTAGTATGGGGGCGGGTAAGTCCTACGAGCAGTACTTC.

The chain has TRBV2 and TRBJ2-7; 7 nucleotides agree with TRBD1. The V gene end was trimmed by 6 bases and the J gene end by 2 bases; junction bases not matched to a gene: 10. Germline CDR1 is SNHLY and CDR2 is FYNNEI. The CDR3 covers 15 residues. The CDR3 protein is CASSADRDSPYEQYF. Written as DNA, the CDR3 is TGTGCCAGCAGCGCTGACAGGGATAGCCCCTACGAGCAGTACTTC.

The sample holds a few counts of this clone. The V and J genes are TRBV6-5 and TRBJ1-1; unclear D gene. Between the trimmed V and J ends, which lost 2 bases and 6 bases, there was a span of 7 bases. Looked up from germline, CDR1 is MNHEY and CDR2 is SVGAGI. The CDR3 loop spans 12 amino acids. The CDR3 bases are TGTGCCAGCAGTTACACCGGCTCTGAAGCTTTCTTT. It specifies CASSYTGSEAFF.

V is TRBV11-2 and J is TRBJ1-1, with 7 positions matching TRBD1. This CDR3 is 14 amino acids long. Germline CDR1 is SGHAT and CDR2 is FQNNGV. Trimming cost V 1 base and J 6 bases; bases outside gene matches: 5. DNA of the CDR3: TGTGCCAGCAGCTTAGTAGGGGGCAGCGCTGAAGCTTTCTTT. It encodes CASSLVGGSAEAFF.

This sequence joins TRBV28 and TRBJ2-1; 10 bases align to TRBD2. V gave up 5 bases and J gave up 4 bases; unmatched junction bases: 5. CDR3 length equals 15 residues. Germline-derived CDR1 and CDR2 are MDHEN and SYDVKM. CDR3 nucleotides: TGTGCCAGCAGTCCCACTAGCGGGGTTTACAATGAGCAGTTCTTC. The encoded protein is CASSPTSGVYNEQFF.

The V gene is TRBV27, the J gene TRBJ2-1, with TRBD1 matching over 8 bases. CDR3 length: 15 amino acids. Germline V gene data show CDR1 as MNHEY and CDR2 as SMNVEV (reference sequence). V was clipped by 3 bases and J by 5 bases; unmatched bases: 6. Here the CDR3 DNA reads TGTGCCAGCAGTTTTAGGACAGGGTCGGACAATGAGCAGTTCTTC. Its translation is CASSFRTGSDNEQFF.